The sequence of this T cell receptor (beta chain) was determined in a study of blood T cell repertoires in COVID-19 (TCRdb year 2020). Describing the broader study: Samples from collaborators originated in the United States, Italy and Spain and spanned both the acute and convalescent phases of COVID-19. The prospective study material was composed of cDNA or gDNA derived from T cells, B-cell-depleted T cells, or PBMCs. The sample metadata nearly always contained a de-identified subject ID, COVID-19 status, age in years and sex. Deeply sampled blood TCRbeta repertoires from subjects exposed to, actively infected with, or recovered from COVID-19 were included in the dataset. The repertoires were made available in a free public database intended to serve as a resource for research on the immune response to SARS-CoV-2. The samples were drawn from two sources: the first 160 participants of the ongoing ImmuneRACE study, and 950 to 1,500 subjects contributed by 6 global collaborators. Where available, HLA class I and class II types were taken from metadata supplied by the sample provider and were not determined by assay-based typing. The study at large found these results: Clinical and demographic metadata were provided uncurated, with the amount varying by source and participant.

Each collaborating institution followed its own protocols to collect whole blood in K2EDTA tubes. For TCRbeta analysis, collaborator samples were shipped as frozen whole blood, as isolated PBMCs, or as DNA extracted from either sample type. The CDR3 goes from the cysteine to the phenylalanine over 17 residues. Left in the record is the CDR3 DNA by itself, 51 bases read in frame from the first base. From V the trimming removes 3 bases and from J it removes 3 bases, while the gene matches leave 8 bases of the junction unaccounted for. From a lookup of the germline V gene (reference sequence), CDR1 and CDR2 are SEHNR and FQNEAQ. TCRbeta CDR3 regions were amplified from genomic DNA using the immunoSEQ Assay, a bias-controlled multiplex PCR. For the original study's pipeline: The number of nucleated cells in each sample was estimated by amplification of reference gene primers within the assay. To quantify the absolute abundance of each unique TCRbeta CDR3 rearrangement, sequence reads were collapsed and filtered. For each sample, productive Simpson clonality was calculated as the square root of Simpson's diversity index over productive rearrangements. TCRdb limited this immuneACCESS table to in-frame rearrangements with V and J called. A share of clones is missing; checked studies link under half to unresolved V genes, and the rest is unexplained. V, J and clone size were drawn from that table, and D and trimming were deduced from the DNA. In all, the sample holds 150,000 to 200,000 clones, and just over 85% of those were seen once. 8% to 10% of the sample lies in the top ten.

With respect to this clone: Its cognate antigen has yet to be identified. Per-nucleotide qualities are absent, and no much larger clonotype sits a single base away.

The sample consisted of peripheral blood. The clonotype was recovered from a man in his fifties or sixties with acute or convalescent COVID-19. This sequence uses TRBV7-9 and TRBJ2-2, with 9 middle bases fitting TRBD1. The CDR3 sequence is CASSFVPGTGYTGELFF. DNA sequence: TGTGCCAGCAGCTTCGTACCCGGGACAGGGTACACCGGGGAGCTGTTTTTT.